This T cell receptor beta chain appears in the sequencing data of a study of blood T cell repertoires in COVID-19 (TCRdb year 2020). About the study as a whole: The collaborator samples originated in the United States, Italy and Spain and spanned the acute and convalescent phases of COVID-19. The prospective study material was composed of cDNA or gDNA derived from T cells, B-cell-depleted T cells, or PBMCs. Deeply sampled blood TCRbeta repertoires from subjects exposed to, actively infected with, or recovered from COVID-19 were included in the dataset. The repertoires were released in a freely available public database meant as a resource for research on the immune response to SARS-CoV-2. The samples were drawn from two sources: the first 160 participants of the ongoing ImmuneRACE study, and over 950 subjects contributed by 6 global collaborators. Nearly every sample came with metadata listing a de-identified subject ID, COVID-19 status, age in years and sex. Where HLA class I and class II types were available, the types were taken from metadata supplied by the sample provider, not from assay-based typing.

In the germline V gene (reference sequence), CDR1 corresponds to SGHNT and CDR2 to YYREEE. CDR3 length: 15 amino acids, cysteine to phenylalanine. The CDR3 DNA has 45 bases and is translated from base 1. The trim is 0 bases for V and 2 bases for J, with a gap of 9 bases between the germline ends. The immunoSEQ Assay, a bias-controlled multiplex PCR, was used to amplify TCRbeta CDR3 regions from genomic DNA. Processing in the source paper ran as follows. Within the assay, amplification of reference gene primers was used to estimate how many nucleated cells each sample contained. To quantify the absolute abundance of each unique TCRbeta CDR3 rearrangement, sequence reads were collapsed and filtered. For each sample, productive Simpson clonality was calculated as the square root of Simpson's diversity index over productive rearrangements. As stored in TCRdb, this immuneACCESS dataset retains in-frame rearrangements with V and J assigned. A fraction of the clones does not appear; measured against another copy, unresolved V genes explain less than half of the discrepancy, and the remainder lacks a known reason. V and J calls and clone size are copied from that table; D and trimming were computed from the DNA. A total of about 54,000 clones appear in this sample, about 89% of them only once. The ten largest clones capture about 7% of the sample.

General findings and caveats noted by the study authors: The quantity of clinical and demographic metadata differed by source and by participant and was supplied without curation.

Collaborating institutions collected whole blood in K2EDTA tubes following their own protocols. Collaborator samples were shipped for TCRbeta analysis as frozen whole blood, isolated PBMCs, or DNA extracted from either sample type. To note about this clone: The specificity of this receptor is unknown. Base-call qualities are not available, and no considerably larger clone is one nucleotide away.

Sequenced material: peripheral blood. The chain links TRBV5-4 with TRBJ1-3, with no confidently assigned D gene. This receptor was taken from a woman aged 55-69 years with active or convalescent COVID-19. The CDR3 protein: CASSLDPTAGNTIYF. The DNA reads TGTGCCAGCAGCTTGGATCCAACAGCTGGAAACACCATATATTTT.